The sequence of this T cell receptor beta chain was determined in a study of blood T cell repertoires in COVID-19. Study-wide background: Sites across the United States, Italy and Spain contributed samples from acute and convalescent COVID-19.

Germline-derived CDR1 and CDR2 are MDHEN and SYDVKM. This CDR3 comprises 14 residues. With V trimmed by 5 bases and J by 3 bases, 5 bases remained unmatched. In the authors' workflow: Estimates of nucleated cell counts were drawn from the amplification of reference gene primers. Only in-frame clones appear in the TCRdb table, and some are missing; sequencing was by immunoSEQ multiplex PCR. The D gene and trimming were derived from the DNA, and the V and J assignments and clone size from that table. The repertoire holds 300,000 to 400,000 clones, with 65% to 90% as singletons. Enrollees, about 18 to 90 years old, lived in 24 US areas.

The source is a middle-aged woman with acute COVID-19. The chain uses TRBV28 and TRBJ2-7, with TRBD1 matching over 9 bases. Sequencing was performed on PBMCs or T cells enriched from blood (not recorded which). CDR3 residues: CASSTGQGIYEQYF. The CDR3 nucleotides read TGTGCCAGCAGTACGGGACAGGGCATCTACGAGCAGTACTTC. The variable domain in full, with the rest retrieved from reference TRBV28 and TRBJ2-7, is DVKVTQSSRYLVKRTGEKVFLECVQDMDHENMFWYRQDPGLGLRLIYFSYDVKMKEKGDIPEGYSVSREKKERFSLILESASTNQTSMYLCASSTGQGIYEQYFGPGTRLTVT.